Following are 17 T cell receptor beta chains from one sample sequenced in a study of blood T cell repertoires in COVID-19. Produced via immunoSEQ multiplex PCR; TCRdb's table is partial and in-frame only. The sample lists tens of thousands of clones; roughly four fifths were seen once. Sample: peripheral blood. All receptors derive from a human donor with acute or convalescent COVID-19. The donor label of this sample is uncertain.

The V call is TRBV5-4, the J call TRBJ1-2; the match to TRBD1 covers 7 bases. J lost 1 base, V lost 3 bases, and 6 bases had no gene match. The germline V gene has CDR1 SGHNT and CDR2 YYREEE (reference sequence). The CDR3 has 15 residues. The CDR3 sequence is CASSSLTGINYGYTF. The CDR3 nucleotides read TGTGCCAGCAGCTCCTTGACAGGGATTAACTATGGCTACACCTTC.

The chain is built from TRBV19 and TRBJ1-5; 7 nucleotides line up with TRBD1. The CDR3 totals 15 residues. J lost 7 bases, V lost 8 bases, and 14 bases had no gene match. Germline V lookup: CDR1 LNHDA, CDR2 SQIVND (reference sequence). This CDR3 is CASGAPGQWNQPQHF. The CDR3 DNA reads as TGTGCCAGTGGGGCCCCGGGACAGTGGAACCAGCCCCAGCATTTT.

The chain uses TRBV11-2 and TRBJ1-6, with D possibly matching TRBD1 (6 bases). Germline V gene sequence: CDR1 SGHAT, CDR2 FQNNGV. The CDR3 is 15 amino acids. The V gene lost 3 bases and the J gene lost 7 bases, with 13 bases spanning the gap. The CDR3 loop reads CASSLQQGTNSPLHF. The CDR3 DNA reads TGTGCCAGCAGCTTGCAACAGGGTACGAATTCACCCCTCCACTTT.

The CDR3 DNA reads as TGTGCCAGCAGTCCGTTTCGGACAGCTAGCACAGATACGCAGTATTTT. It codes for CASSPFRTASTDTQYF. The chain carries TRBV6-2 or TRBV6-3 and TRBJ2-3; maybe TRBD1 (6 bases). Germline values: CDR1 MNHEY, CDR2 SVGEGT. The CDR3 is made up of 16 amino acids. Trimming pared 5 bases from V and 0 bases from J, leaving 15 bases between.

The chain carries TRBV7-2 and TRBJ1-5; maybe TRBD1 (6 bases). Trimming pared 5 bases from V and 6 bases from J, leaving 14 bases between. The germline V gene encodes CDR1 SGHTA and CDR2 FQGNSA. This CDR3 has 14 amino acids. CDR3 coding DNA: TGTGCCAGCAGCCCCGGGACACGGGGTCAGCCCCAGCATTTT. It yields the protein CASSPGTRGQPQHF.

The CDR3 loop reads CASSAQTGGYGYTF. The DNA for the CDR3 is TGTGCCAGCAGCGCGCAGACAGGGGGCTATGGCTACACCTTC. The chain combines TRBV2 with TRBJ1-2; TRBD1 agrees at 9 bases. The CDR3 covers 14 residues. Losses at the gene ends were 6 bases for V and 4 bases for J; bases not matched to a gene: 6. In germline, CDR1 is SNHLY, CDR2 FYNNEI.

This clone was recorded only once. The chain uses TRBV6-1 and TRBJ1-5; D not certain. CDR3 length: 15 residues. The V gene lost 1 base and the J gene lost 3 bases, with 10 bases spanning the gap. Germline V lookup: CDR1 MNHNS, CDR2 SASEGT. Here the CDR3 DNA reads TGTGCCAGCAGTGAAGGTGGAGGCTTCAATCAGCCCCAGCATTTT. It encodes CASSEGGGFNQPQHF.

As DNA, the CDR3 is TGTGCCAGCAGCATGGTTGGACTGGATTACTTC. Residues: CASSMVGLDYF. The chain joins TRBV21-1 to TRBJ2-7; the D call of TRBD2 is as the table states it, not checked on the DNA. TRBV21-1 is described as a pseudogene. The length of the CDR3 is 11 residues.

V and J are TRBV30 and TRBJ2-1; 8 bases map to TRBD2. With 4 bases clipped from V and 6 bases from J, the junction kept 8 bases outside the gene matches. The CDR3 totals 14 residues. The germline V gene has CDR1 GTSNPN and CDR2 SVGIG (reference sequence). The CDR3 loop reads CAWTGAGGPNEQFF. The CDR3 DNA reads TGTGCCTGGACCGGCGCGGGAGGCCCCAATGAGCAGTTCTTC.

The J gene is TRBJ1-2, the V gene TRBV19; 9 bases map to TRBD1. V shed 4 bases and J 4 bases; nucleotides not matched to a gene: 13. CDR1 is LNHDA and CDR2 is SQIVND in the germline V gene (reference sequence). CDR3 length: 17 residues. CDR3 sequence reads: CASSTSGTGPSFYGYTF. In nucleotides, the CDR3 is TGTGCCAGTAGTACCTCCGGGACAGGGCCAAGCTTCTATGGCTACACCTTC.

The chain employs TRBV19 and TRBJ1-5; D is perhaps TRBD1 (5 bases). Germline CDR1 LNHDA, CDR2 SQIVND (reference sequence). With 3 bases removed from V and 0 bases from J, the gap between germline ends came to 12 bases. The CDR3 consists of 16 residues. The CDR3: CASSIQGRYSNQPQHF. The CDR3 DNA reads TGTGCCAGTAGTATTCAGGGCCGATATAGCAATCAGCCCCAGCATTTT.

This clone has only a few counts. The genes are TRBV7-2 and TRBJ1-1, with no clear D. Between the trimmed V and J ends, which lost 7 bases and 3 bases, there was a span of 15 bases. CDR1 and CDR2 from the germline V gene are SGHTA and FQGNSA. The CDR3 has 14 residues. DNA for the CDR3: TGTGCCAGCACCCCCCCTTATGAGCACACTGAAGCTTTCTTT. Residues: CASTPPYEHTEAFF. The full variable domain, completed using reference TRBV7-2 and TRBJ1-1, is GAGVSQSPSNKVTEKGKDVELRCDPISGHTALYWYRQSLGQGLEFLIYFQGNSAPDKSGLPSDRFSAERTGGSVSTLTIQRTQQEDSAVYLCASTPPYEHTEAFFGQGTRLTVV.

This chain joins TRBV5-1 and TRBJ1-1, with D uncertain. The germline V gene has CDR1 SGHRS and CDR2 YFSETQ. Trimming cost V 0 bases and J 0 bases, with 18 bases left between them. The CDR3 contains 18 residues. The CDR3 here is CASSLVPTGGGVNTEAFF. The CDR3 region has the DNA TGCGCCAGCAGCTTGGTCCCTACCGGTGGAGGAGTGAACACTGAAGCTTTCTTT.

The J gene is TRBJ2-1, the V gene TRBV5-1; 9 nucleotides align to TRBD1. CDR3 length: 17 residues. The ends lost 0 bases at V and 0 bases at J; junction bases unmatched: 4. Germline CDR1 SGHRS, CDR2 YFSETQ. The CDR3 coding sequence is TGCGCCAGCAGCTTGGCCCCGACAGGGGGCTCCTACAATGAGCAGTTCTTC. Its protein product is CASSLAPTGGSYNEQFF.

The chain employs TRBV6-4 and TRBJ2-6, with D possibly TRBD2 on 6 matching bases. This CDR3 has 15 amino acids. CDR1 and CDR2 from the germline V gene are MRHNA and SNTAGT. Deletions cut 4 bases from V and 2 bases from J, with 9 bases between. CDR3 coding DNA: TGTGCCAGCAGTGGACTAGATCCTGGGGCCAACGTCCTGACTTTC. Its translation is CASSGLDPGANVLTF.

The V and J genes are TRBV7-8 and TRBJ2-1; 9 nucleotides match TRBD2. This CDR3 region has 16 residues. V lost 0 bases to trimming and J lost 9 bases; unmatched junction nucleotides: 9. The germline V gene has CDR1 SGHVS and CDR2 FQNEAQ. The CDR3 DNA is TGTGCCAGCAGCTTAGCGGGGGGGCTAGCGGGATTTGAGCAGTTCTTC. Protein product: CASSLAGGLAGFEQFF.

The chain couples TRBV19 to TRBJ2-2; 7 bases fit TRBD1. Looked up from germline, CDR1 is LNHDA and CDR2 is SQIVND (reference sequence). Trimming took 2 bases from V and 2 from J; bases not matched to a gene: 5. There are 16 residues in the CDR3. This CDR3 is CASSIHGTENTGELFF. CDR3 bases: TGTGCCAGTAGTATACATGGGACAGAAAACACCGGGGAGCTGTTTTTT.